This T cell receptor (beta chain) was sequenced in a study of cytomegalovirus exposure and HLA in healthy donors. A multiplex PCR was run with 60 Vbeta primers and 13 Jbeta primers. Here immunoSEQ multiplex PCR was the method, and the copy in TCRdb shows in-frame clones only, minus some. This table has some 150,000 clones, about 80% appearing once. Points from the study as a whole: Presence/absence comparisons presumed near-even sequencing depth among donors. Owing to their indistinguishability, certain V segments, notably TRBV6-2 and TRBV6-3, were excluded.

Germline-derived CDR1 and CDR2 are SGHNT and YYREEE (reference sequence). The CDR3 runs 13 residues. J was trimmed by 4 bases and V by 5 bases; bases with no gene match: 5. Of note for this clone: The target antigen is unknown.

The source is a woman younger than 45 in good health and CMV-seropositive. The chain uses TRBV5-4 and TRBJ1-1; 7 bases line up with TRBD1. The specimen was PBMCs. This chain's CDR3 is CASSLTGTTEAFF. The CDR3 bases are TGTGCCAGCAGTCTGACAGGGACCACTGAAGCTTTCTTT.